This TCR beta chain was obtained from a study of Siglec-9 on CD8 T cells in melanoma (dated by TCRdb to the late 2010s). As for the study more broadly: The study examined the expression of Siglec-9 on CD8+ T cells and how Siglec-9 regulates T cells within the melanoma tumor microenvironment. What the work shows at the level of the full study, not this receptor alone: An effector memory CD8+ T-cell subset that appeared to accumulate within melanoma tumors was reported to be marked and regulated by Siglec-9.

Points on this clone: Its antigen is still unknown. No much larger clonotype is one base removed from it; base qualities were not supplied.

The receptor library was made with the immunoSEQ multiplex PCR assay. In TCRdb, the immuneACCESS table is reduced to in-frame sequences with V and J assigned. These tables do not hold every clone; where another copy was compared, an unresolved V gene accounts for under half, and the others remain unexplained. The sample contains tens of thousands of clones, 75% to 85% of them found a single time. Clones ranked in the top ten supply roughly 6.3% of the sample. CDR1 and CDR2 (MGHRA, YSYEKL) derive from the germline V gene. V was cut back by 4 bases and J by 5 bases, leaving a gap of 17 bases between them. The CDR3 runs 15 amino acids, cysteine and phenylalanine included. Left in the record is the CDR3 DNA by itself, 45 bases read in frame from the first base.

The source of this sequence is a human donor in good health. The sequence is built from TRBV4-1 and TRBJ2-5; the D gene cannot be named for sure. Input material: Siglec-9- CD8+ T cells sorted from blood. The meaning of the sample's cell subset or site label: CD8 T cells lacking Siglec-9. The CDR3 has the sequence CASSPVGTSYETQYF. The DNA is as follows: TGCGCCAGCAGCCCGGTAGGCACCTCCTACGAGACCCAGTACTTC.